This passage covers 11 T cell receptor beta chains from one sample sequenced in a study of blood T cell repertoires in COVID-19. The table came from immunoSEQ multiplex PCR; TCRdb's copy has only in-frame clones and leaves some out. The sample holds around 99,000 clones, approximately 87% seen once. Sequenced: peripheral blood. These receptors were collected from a woman in her sixties with acute or convalescent COVID-19.

This clone was seen only once. The rearrangement links TRBV6-5 to TRBJ2-6; a possible D gene is TRBD2 (6 bases). The CDR3 is 16 amino acids. Germline lookup yields CDR1 MNHEY and CDR2 SVGAGI. Trimming stripped 4 bases from V and 2 bases from J, with 12 bases between. The CDR3 region has the DNA TGTGCCAGCAGTTCCCGGGGGATCGCTGGGGCCAACGTCCTGACTTTC. Its translation is CASSSRGIAGANVLTF.

The gene calls are TRBV2 and TRBJ1-4; D unresolved. This CDR3 comprises 13 residues. Per germline, CDR1 SNHLY and CDR2 FYNNEI. The V end was cut by 6 bases, the J end by 2 bases, with 7 bases between. The CDR3 loop is CASRGGTNEKLFF. The CDR3 DNA is TGTGCCAGCAGGGGAGGGACTAATGAAAAACTGTTTTTT.

The V call is TRBV7-2, the J call TRBJ2-7; 12 bases line up with TRBD2. This CDR3 has 15 residues. V trimming: 4 bases; J trimming: 2 bases; junction bases outside the gene matches: 3. The germline gives CDR1 SGHTA, CDR2 FQGNSA. In nucleotides, the CDR3 is TGTGCCAGCAGCTATCTAGCGGGAGGGACCTACGAGCAGTACTTC. Translating it yields CASSYLAGGTYEQYF.

This chain links TRBV2 with TRBJ1-4; perhaps TRBD1 as D (6 bases). The CDR3 sequence is 14 residues long. Germline V gene lookup returns CDR1 SNHLY and CDR2 FYNNEI. Trimming stripped 6 bases from V and 4 bases from J, with 12 bases between. The CDR3 protein is CASSGTGFNEKLFF. CDR3 DNA sequence: TGTGCCAGCAGCGGAACAGGGTTTAATGAAAAACTGTTTTTT.

V is TRBV19 and J is TRBJ2-3, with a weak D call TRBD2 (7 bases). CDR1 LNHDA and CDR2 SQIVND come from the germline V gene (reference sequence). CDR3 length: 15 residues. Trimming removed 5 bases at V and 5 bases at J, with 17 bases between. CDR3 sequence (DNA): TGTGCCAGTAGTGGTTCGAGGGGAGGGGGAGATACGCAGTATTTT. Protein: CASSGSRGGGDTQYF.

The chain combines TRBV2 with TRBJ1-6; perhaps TRBD1 as D (6 bases). V shed 7 bases and J shed 9 bases, with 10 bases lying between them. The length of the CDR3 is 12 residues. Germline CDR1 and CDR2: SNHLY and FYNNEI. The CDR3 DNA reads as TGTGCCAGCACGGACAGAGGTTCACCCCTCCACTTT. It translates to CASTDRGSPLHF.

The chain combines TRBV6-6 with TRBJ2-7, with D perhaps matching TRBD2 (6 bases). Germline V gene data show CDR1 as MNHNY and CDR2 as SVGAGI (reference sequence). This CDR3 is built from 14 residues. Trimming took 7 bases from V and 2 from J, leaving 15 bases between them. This CDR3 is CASIPGSGPYEQYF. DNA for the CDR3: TGTGCCAGCATTCCCGGGAGCGGCCCCTACGAGCAGTACTTC.

V gene TRBV9 combines with J gene TRBJ2-1, with 9 positions matching TRBD2. J was trimmed by 8 bases and V by 0 bases; bases with no gene match: 9. The germline CDR1 and CDR2 sequences are SGDLS and YYNGEE. This CDR3 comprises 16 residues. CDR3 nucleotide sequence: TGTGCCAGCAGCGTAGTGGGAGCGGGGGGAGTGTATGAGCAGTTCTTC. Translating gives CASSVVGAGGVYEQFF. The variable domain in full, with the rest retrieved from reference TRBV9 and TRBJ2-1, is DSGVTQTPKHLITATGQRVTLRCSPRSGDLSVYWYQQSLDQGLQFLIQYYNGEERAKGNILERFSAQQFPDLHSELNLSSLELGDSALYFCASSVVGAGGVYEQFFGPGTRLTVL.

The CDR3 DNA reads TGTGCCAGCAGCCAGACTAGCGGGAGTGGTGAGCAGTACTTC. Protein sequence: CASSQTSGSGEQYF. This chain joins TRBV3-1 (or the pseudogene TRBV3-2) and TRBJ2-7; TRBD2 agrees at 12 bases. CDR3 length equals 14 residues. CDR1 and CDR2 (germline): LGHDT, YNNKEL (reference sequence). The ends lost 3 bases at V and 7 bases at J; junction bases unmatched: 4.

The chain recombines TRBV18 with TRBJ2-7, with 7 positions matching TRBD1. This CDR3 region has 15 residues. The ends lost 3 bases at V and 0 bases at J; junction bases unmatched: 5. Looked up from germline, CDR1 is KGHSH and CDR2 is LQKENI. DNA of the CDR3: TGTGCCAGCTCACCTTCGGACAGGAGCTCCTACGAGCAGTACTTC. Translation: CASSPSDRSSYEQYF.

The J gene is TRBJ2-3, the V gene TRBV18, with D maybe TRBD2 (6 bases). V lost 2 bases, J lost 3 bases, and 15 bases lay in between. Germline values: CDR1 KGHSH, CDR2 LQKENI. This CDR3 has 16 residues. The CDR3 sequence is CASSPSRVRETDTQYF. The CDR3 bases are TGTGCCAGCTCACCATCCAGAGTCCGGGAGACAGATACGCAGTATTTT.